The present T cell receptor (beta chain) was sequenced within a study of blood T cell repertoires in COVID-19. About the research overall: The United States, Italy and Spain provided the acute and convalescent COVID-19 samples. The analysed material was cDNA or gDNA that came from T cells, B-cell-depleted T cells, or PBMCs.

The CDR3 covers 14 residues. The V gene's germline CDR1 is MNHEY and CDR2 SVGAGI. Trimming took 5 bases from V and 4 from J, leaving 12 bases between them. Under the authors' procedure: Estimation of nucleated cell counts was performed using reference gene primer amplification. Sequencing used immunoSEQ multiplex PCR; TCRdb keeps in-frame clones, though not all of them. Clone size and V and J calls were adopted from that table, with D and trimming inferred from the DNA. The table lists some 97,000 clones, just under 80% of them singletons. J is TRBJ1-5 and V is TRBV6-5; maybe TRBD1 (5 bases). The sequencing sample was made of peripheral blood. This clonotype originated in a woman between 65 and 79 years old with acute or convalescent COVID-19. The CDR3, as DNA: TGTGCCAGCAGTCCCCTGGGGGGGAATCAGCCCCAGCATTTT. Its protein is CASSPLGGNQPQHF.